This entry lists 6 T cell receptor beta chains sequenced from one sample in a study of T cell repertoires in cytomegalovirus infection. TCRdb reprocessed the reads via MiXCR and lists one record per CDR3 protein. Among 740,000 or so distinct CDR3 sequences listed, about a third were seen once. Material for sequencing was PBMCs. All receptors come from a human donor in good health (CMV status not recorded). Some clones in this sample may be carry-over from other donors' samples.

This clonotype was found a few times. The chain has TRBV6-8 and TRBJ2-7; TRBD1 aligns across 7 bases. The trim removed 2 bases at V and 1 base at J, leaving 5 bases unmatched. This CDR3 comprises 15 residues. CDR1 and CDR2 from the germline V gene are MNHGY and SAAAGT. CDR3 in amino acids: CASSYNRQGSYEQYF. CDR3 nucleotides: TGTGCCAGCAGTTACAACAGACAGGGTTCCTACGAGCAGTACTTC.

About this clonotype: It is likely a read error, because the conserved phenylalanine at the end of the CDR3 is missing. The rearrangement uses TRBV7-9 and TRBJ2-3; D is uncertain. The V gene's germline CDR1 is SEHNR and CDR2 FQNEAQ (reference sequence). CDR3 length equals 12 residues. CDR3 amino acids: CSSRPKADTQYC. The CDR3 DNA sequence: TGTTCCAGCAGGCCAAAGGCAGATACGCAGTATTGT.

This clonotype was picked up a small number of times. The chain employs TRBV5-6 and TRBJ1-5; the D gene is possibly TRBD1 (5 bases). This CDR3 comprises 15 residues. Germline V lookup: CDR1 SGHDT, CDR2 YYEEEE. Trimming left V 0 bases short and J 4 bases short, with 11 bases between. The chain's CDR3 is CASSLGRGLNQPQHF. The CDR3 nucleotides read TGTGCCAGCAGCTTGGGAAGGGGCCTTAATCAGCCCCAGCATTTT. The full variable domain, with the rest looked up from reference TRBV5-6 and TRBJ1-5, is DAGVTQSPTHLIKTRGQQVTLRCSPKSGHDTVSWYQQALGQGPQFIFQYYEEEERQRGNFPDRFSGHQFPNYSSELNVNALLLGDSALYLCASSLGRGLNQPQHFGDGTRLSIL.

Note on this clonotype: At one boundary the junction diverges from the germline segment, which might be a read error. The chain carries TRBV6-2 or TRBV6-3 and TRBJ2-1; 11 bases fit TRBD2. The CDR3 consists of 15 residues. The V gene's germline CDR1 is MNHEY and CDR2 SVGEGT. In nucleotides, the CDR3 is TGTTCCAGCAGCAGACTAGCGGGGATATACAATGAGCAGTTCTTC. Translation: CSSSRLAGIYNEQFF.

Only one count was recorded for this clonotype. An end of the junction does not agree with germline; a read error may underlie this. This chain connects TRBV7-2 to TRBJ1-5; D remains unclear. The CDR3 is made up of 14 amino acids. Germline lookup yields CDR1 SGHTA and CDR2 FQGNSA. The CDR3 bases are TGTGCCAACAGCTACCGAGGCTTGAATCAGCCCCAGCATTTT. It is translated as CANSYRGLNQPQHF.

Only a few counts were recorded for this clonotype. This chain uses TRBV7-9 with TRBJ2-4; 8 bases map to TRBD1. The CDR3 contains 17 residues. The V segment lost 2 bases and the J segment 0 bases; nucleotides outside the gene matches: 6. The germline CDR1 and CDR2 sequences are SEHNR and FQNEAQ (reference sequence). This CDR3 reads CASSLIAGGRAKNIQYF. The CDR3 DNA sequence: TGTGCCAGCAGCTTAATAGCAGGGGGCAGAGCCAAAAACATTCAGTACTTC.